Shown below are 25 T cell receptor beta chains from a single sample sequenced in a study of blood T cell repertoires in COVID-19. TCRdb's table, derived via immunoSEQ multiplex PCR, lists solely in-frame clones and lacks some. The sample holds about 200,000 clones, approximately 80% seen once. Sequences were obtained from peripheral blood. The receptors were sampled from a human donor in a cohort sampled during active COVID-19.

The chain uses TRBV3-1 (or the pseudogene TRBV3-2) and TRBJ2-1; weak D call: TRBD1 (7 bases). V was shortened by 4 bases and J by 2 bases, with 9 bases between the two germline ends. Germline V gives CDR1 LGHDT, CDR2 YNNKEL (reference sequence). The CDR3 extends over 14 amino acids. The CDR3 reads CASSPRGAYNEQFF. CDR3 coding DNA: TGTGCCAGCAGCCCCAGGGGGGCCTACAATGAGCAGTTCTTC.

The V and J genes are TRBV5-6 and TRBJ1-1; D is possibly TRBD1 (6 bases). Trimming pared 3 bases from V and 5 bases from J, leaving 14 bases between. This CDR3 has 14 residues. Germline values: CDR1 SGHDT, CDR2 YYEEEE. The CDR3, as DNA: TGTGCCAGCAGCTCCCTTGGGGGCAGGACTGAAGCTTTCTTT. The encoded protein is CASSSLGGRTEAFF.

This clone was counted between two and nine times. The conserved final phenylalanine or tryptophan is absent from the CDR3, which likely points to a read error. The DNA is omitted, as the CDR3 cannot be located on it reliably, and the CDR3 follows TCRdb's listing. This chain links TRBV28 with TRBJ2-7; the D call in the table, TRBD1, was not verified against the DNA. Per germline, CDR1 MDHEN and CDR2 SYDVKM. The CDR3 extends over 15 residues, inclusive of both ends. CDR3 in amino acids: CASSFPDRHPEWTGR.

V usage is TRBV9 and J usage is TRBJ1-6; D gene ambiguous. V gave up 4 bases and J gave up 0 bases, with 14 bases separating them. Germline CDR1 and CDR2: SGDLS and YYNGEE. The CDR3 covers 17 residues. CDR3 protein: CASSPPGGSSYNSPLHF. CDR3 coding DNA: TGTGCCAGCAGCCCGCCGGGAGGCAGCTCCTATAATTCACCCCTCCACTTT.

The table lists this clone with a count of one. The V call is TRBV4-2, the J call TRBJ2-5; TRBD2 matches 8 bases. The CDR3 has 16 residues. Trimming cost V 5 bases and J 2 bases; bases outside gene matches: 10. CDR1 and CDR2 from the germline V gene are LGHNA and YNFKEQ. The CDR3 loop is CASSEGGLASQETQYF. The CDR3 bases are TGTGCCAGCAGCGAAGGAGGACTAGCCTCACAAGAGACCCAGTACTTC.

Here the CDR3 DNA reads TGTATAAGTCCGGGAGTATCCCAGCCCCAGCATTTT. It is translated as CISPGVSQPQHF. The chain is built from TRBV6-4 and TRBJ1-5; D is ambiguous. The CDR3 loop spans 12 amino acids. Germline loops: CDR1 MRHNA, CDR2 SNTAGT.

The chain uses TRBV4-2 and TRBJ1-6, with a weak D call TRBD1 (5 bases). Between the trimmed V and J ends, which lost 0 bases and 7 bases, there was a span of 13 bases. CDR3 length: 16 residues. From germline, CDR1 is LGHNA and CDR2 YNFKEQ. CDR3 amino acids: CASSQDRETANSPLHF. CDR3 nucleotide sequence: TGTGCCAGCAGCCAAGATCGCGAGACAGCAAATTCACCCCTCCACTTT.

The chain has TRBV15 and TRBJ1-2; possibly TRBD1 for D (5 bases). Germline V CDR1 and CDR2: LNHNV, YYDKDF (reference sequence). The CDR3 is 13 amino acids. V lost 6 bases, J lost 5 bases, and 13 bases lay in between. CDR3 residues: CATSPGGGYGYTF. CDR3 bases: TGTGCCACCAGTCCTGGGGGGGGGTATGGCTACACCTTC. Full variable domain (outside the CDR3, taken from reference TRBV15 and TRBJ1-2): DAMVIQNPRYQVTQFGKPVTLSCSQTLNHNVMYWYQQKSSQAPKLLFHYYDKDFNNEADTPDNFQSRRPNTSFCFLDIRSPGLGDTAMYLCATSPGGGYGYTFGSGTRLTVV.

The rearrangement uses TRBV28 and TRBJ1-3; D remains ambiguous. Germline V CDR1 and CDR2: MDHEN, SYDVKM. The CDR3 length is 15 residues. The ends were cut back, 3 bases at V and 4 bases at J, with 13 bases in the middle. The CDR3 loop is CASSLGPGSGNTIYF. CDR3 bases: TGTGCCAGCAGTTTGGGCCCTGGGTCGGGAAACACCATATATTTT. Using reference TRBV28 and TRBJ1-3 for the parts outside the CDR3, the full variable domain is DVKVTQSSRYLVKRTGEKVFLECVQDMDHENMFWYRQDPGLGLRLIYFSYDVKMKEKGDIPEGYSVSREKKERFSLILESASTNQTSMYLCASSLGPGSGNTIYFGEGSWLTVV.

This clone was seen once. This chain joins TRBV5-1 and TRBJ2-6; D gene unclear. Trimming removed 3 bases at V and 12 bases at J, with 16 bases between. The length of the CDR3 is 14 residues. CDR1 and CDR2 (germline): SGHRS, YFSETQ. CDR3 nucleotide sequence: TGCGCCAGCAGCTCGGTCGAGTCCGTTGGCGTCCTGACTTTC. It translates to CASSSVESVGVLTF.

The V call is TRBV6-4, the J call TRBJ1-1, with 8 nucleotides matching TRBD1. Trimming at V came to 6 bases and at J to 5 bases, leaving 8 bases not matched to a gene. The germline CDR1 and CDR2 sequences are MRHNA and SNTAGT. CDR3 length equals 14 residues. CDR3 residues: CASSLQGAGTEAFF. CDR3 DNA sequence: TGTGCCAGCAGCTTGCAGGGGGCTGGGACTGAAGCTTTCTTT.

This chain uses TRBV5-4 with TRBJ1-5; 8 bases match TRBD1. J gave up 2 bases and V 0 bases, and 4 bases lay outside the gene matches. Per germline, CDR1 SGHNT and CDR2 YYREEE (reference sequence). This CDR3 contains 16 residues. The CDR3 loop reads CASSLDPTGGNQPQHF. CDR3 nucleotide sequence: TGTGCCAGCAGCTTGGATCCGACAGGGGGCAATCAGCCCCAGCATTTT.

This clone was found once. The chain links TRBV2 to TRBJ2-7; 7 bases are shared with TRBD2. After removal of 5 bases from V and 3 bases from J, the junction contained 13 bases not matched to a gene. Germline V gives CDR1 SNHLY, CDR2 FYNNEI. This CDR3 spans 16 amino acids. The CDR3 DNA reads TGTGCCAGCAGTACCCTTCTAGTAGCGGGTCTCTACGAGCAGTACTTC. Protein sequence: CASSTLLVAGLYEQYF.

This rearrangement joins TRBV5-1 to TRBJ2-7, with 9 bases that match TRBD1. Germline trimming cut 4 bases from V and 3 bases from J; bases unmatched to any gene: 5. Germline-derived CDR1 and CDR2 are SGHRS and YFSETQ. CDR3 length: 14 residues. CDR3 in amino acids: CASSAGQGLYEQYF. The CDR3 bases are TGCGCCAGCAGCGCGGGACAGGGACTCTACGAGCAGTACTTC. Supplemented by reference TRBV5-1 and TRBJ2-7, the full variable domain reads KAGVTQTPRYLIKTRGQQVTLSCSPISGHRSVSWYQQTPGQGLQFLFEYFSETQRNKGNFPGRFSGRQFSNSRSEMNVSTLELGDSALYLCASSAGQGLYEQYFGPGTRLTVT.

Only a few counts were recorded for this clone. The J gene is TRBJ1-1, the V gene TRBV5-1, with D possibly TRBD1 on 5 matching bases. The V and J ends lost 4 bases and 1 base respectively, with 14 bases between them. CDR3 length: 15 residues. Germline V lookup: CDR1 SGHRS, CDR2 YFSETQ. The CDR3 DNA sequence: TGCGCCAGCAGCCAAATGCCGACAGAGAACACTGAAGCTTTCTTT. Translated: CASSQMPTENTEAFF. Using reference TRBV5-1 and TRBJ1-1 for the parts outside the CDR3, the full variable domain is KAGVTQTPRYLIKTRGQQVTLSCSPISGHRSVSWYQQTPGQGLQFLFEYFSETQRNKGNFPGRFSGRQFSNSRSEMNVSTLELGDSALYLCASSQMPTENTEAFFGQGTRLTVV.

V is TRBV27 and J is TRBJ1-1; D remains ambiguous. The V gene's germline CDR1 is MNHEY and CDR2 SMNVEV (reference sequence). The CDR3 length is 14 residues. V lost 2 bases and J lost 8, with 15 bases in between. CDR3 nucleotide sequence: TGTGCCAGCAGTTTAACCCCTACCATTGCAGAAGCTTTCTTT. Its protein product is CASSLTPTIAEAFF.

The V gene is TRBV18, the J gene TRBJ2-4; D gene uncertain. Trimming left V 2 bases short and J 8 bases short, with 16 bases between. CDR1 is KGHSH, CDR2 LQKENI, per germline. This CDR3 is built from 15 residues. CDR3 in DNA: TGTGCCAGCTCACCAAAACAGTCCCTGGTGGACATTCAGTACTTC. Its translation: CASSPKQSLVDIQYF.

V and J are TRBV7-9 and TRBJ1-5; perhaps TRBD1 as D (5 bases). The CDR3 has 17 amino acids. Trimming shortened V by 1 base and J by 7 bases, and 20 bases separated the two germline ends. Per germline, CDR1 SEHNR and CDR2 FQNEAQ (reference sequence). This CDR3 reads CASSLGSPSGGRQPQHF. CDR3 sequence (DNA): TGTGCCAGCAGCTTAGGAAGCCCCTCCGGGGGGAGGCAGCCCCAGCATTTT.

V and J are TRBV5-5 and TRBJ1-3; TRBD1 matches 11 bases. CDR1 SGHKS and CDR2 YYEKEE come from the germline V gene (reference sequence). CDR3 length equals 17 residues. J gave up 0 bases and V 4 bases, and 6 bases lay outside the gene matches. The CDR3 spells CASSPGQGESSGNTIYF. The CDR3 region has the DNA TGTGCCAGCAGCCCGGGACAGGGGGAGAGCTCTGGAAACACCATATATTTT.

In its sample, this clone was seen a few times. V gene TRBV6-6 combines with J gene TRBJ1-3, with D perhaps matching TRBD1 (5 bases). The CDR3 sequence is 14 residues long. Germline CDR1 reads MNHNY; CDR2 reads SVGAGI (reference sequence). The V and J ends lost 2 bases and 4 bases respectively, with 9 bases between them. The DNA of the CDR3 is TGTGCCAGCAGTTACGGGCAGGGCGGAAACACCATATATTTT. It is translated as CASSYGQGGNTIYF.

The chain couples TRBV6-6 to TRBJ2-3; 7 nucleotides agree with TRBD1. Germline trimming cut 4 bases from V and 9 bases from J; bases unmatched to any gene: 4. The CDR3 totals 12 residues. CDR1 MNHNY and CDR2 SVGAGI come from the germline V gene (reference sequence). CDR3 amino acids: CASSSQGDTQYF. The CDR3 DNA reads as TGTGCCAGCAGTTCCCAGGGGGACACGCAGTATTTT.

The genes are TRBV5-1 and TRBJ2-1; D ambiguous. Germline values: CDR1 SGHRS, CDR2 YFSETQ. The CDR3 extends over 13 amino acids. V was clipped by 0 bases and J by 4 bases, with 5 bases between them. The CDR3 region is CASSLGQYNEQFF. The CDR3 nucleotides are TGCGCCAGCAGCTTGGGTCAGTACAATGAGCAGTTCTTC. The full variable domain, with the rest looked up from reference TRBV5-1 and TRBJ2-1, is KAGVTQTPRYLIKTRGQQVTLSCSPISGHRSVSWYQQTPGQGLQFLFEYFSETQRNKGNFPGRFSGRQFSNSRSEMNVSTLELGDSALYLCASSLGQYNEQFFGPGTRLTVL.

This clone was detected only a few times. The J gene is TRBJ1-1, the V gene TRBV7-9; no clear D. Germline V gene lookup returns CDR1 SEHNR and CDR2 FQNEAQ (reference sequence). Trimming removed 1 base at V and 3 bases at J, with 6 bases between. The CDR3 is 13 residues long. CDR3 sequence reads: CASSLERDTEAFF. The CDR3 nucleotides are TGTGCCAGCAGCTTAGAGAGGGACACTGAAGCTTTCTTT.

V and J are TRBV19 and TRBJ1-5; TRBD1 agrees at 7 bases. Germline lookup yields CDR1 LNHDA and CDR2 SQIVND (reference sequence). The CDR3 totals 15 residues. The V gene end was trimmed by 6 bases and the J gene end by 0 bases; junction bases not matched to a gene: 5. CDR3 coding DNA: TGTGCCAGTAGGATACAGGGGATTAGCAATCAGCCCCAGCATTTT. This encodes CASRIQGISNQPQHF.

V and J are TRBV28 and TRBJ2-6; D is ambiguous. This CDR3 contains 15 residues. Germline CDR1 MDHEN, CDR2 SYDVKM. The ends were cut back, 2 bases at V and 0 bases at J, with 5 bases in the middle. The DNA for the CDR3 is TGTGCCAGCAGTTTAGGCGGCTCTGGGGCCAACGTCCTGACTTTC. It codes for CASSLGGSGANVLTF.